This entry describes one T cell receptor beta chain. Its antigen remains unknown. A much larger clone differs from this one at a single base, so this may be a read error. This record belongs to a study of blood T cells in healthy people across ages. The CDR3 runs 16 residues. The germline gives CDR1 MNHNY, CDR2 SVGAGI (reference sequence). Using a J-beta primer mix together with a sample-barcoded 5' primer, a second PCR was run for about 6 to 12 cycles. Each cDNA molecule carried a tag from a template-switch adaptor that contained 12 random nucleotides. TCRdb re-called the 5' RACE reads with MiXCR, one entry per CDR3 protein. Of around 500,000 distinct CDR3 sequences detected, 40% to 55% appear once; the ten largest clones hold roughly 25%. The study, taken as a whole, reports: Age advanced and TCR beta diversity per million T cells fell, roughly linearly.

This TCR derives from an elderly man in good health. Sequencing was done on a sample of blood. This sequence joins TRBV6-6 and TRBJ2-4; D may be TRBD1 (5 bases). Matching the DNA end better, TRBJ2-5 makes the J call doubtful. Here the CDR3 reads CAGSPNWGRPQETQYF. The CDR3 DNA sequence: TGTGCCGGCAGCCCCAACTGGGGCCGTCCCCAAGAGACCCAGTACTTC.